The next 24 T cell receptor beta chains were all read from a single sample in a study of cytomegalovirus exposure and HLA in healthy donors. The primer mix had 60 Vbeta and 13 Jbeta primers. Assay used: immunoSEQ multiplex PCR; TCRdb lists only in-frame clones, some missing. Altogether 150,000 to 200,000 clones are present, around 86% being singletons, with the ten largest covering roughly 1.6%. Specimen: PBMCs. Every receptor here comes from a man aged 45-65 years in good health and CMV-seronegative.

For this clone: Germline is not matched at one junction end, which may reflect a read error. The rearrangement links TRBV15 to TRBJ1-2; TRBD1 might be the D (6 bases). CDR1 LNHNV and CDR2 YYDKDF come from the germline V gene (reference sequence). CDR3 length: 16 residues. In nucleotides, the CDR3 is TGTGCCACCAGTAGAGAAGGGACACTAACTAACTATGGCTACACCTTC. It encodes CATSREGTLTNYGYTF.

This chain uses TRBV11-2 with TRBJ2-7; 12 bases are shared with TRBD2. Unmatched junction bases numbered 6, after V lost 4 bases and J lost 5 bases. The CDR3 has 15 residues. The germline V gene encodes CDR1 SGHAT and CDR2 FQNNGV. CDR3 amino acids: CASSSSTSGGNEQYF. The DNA of the CDR3 is TGTGCCAGCAGCTCTTCGACTAGCGGGGGCAACGAGCAGTACTTC. The full variable domain, its missing parts supplied by reference TRBV11-2 and TRBJ2-7, is EAGVAQSPRYKIIEKRQSVAFWCNPISGHATLYWYQQILGQGPKLLIQFQNNGVVDDSQLPKDRFSAERLKGVDSTLKIQPAKLEDSAVYLCASSSSTSGGNEQYFGPGTRLTVT.

The chain combines TRBV7-2 with TRBJ2-7; 7 positions agree with TRBD1. The CDR3 is made up of 14 amino acids. J lost 0 bases, V lost 5 bases, and 4 bases had no gene match. Looked up from germline, CDR1 is SGHTA and CDR2 is FQGNSA. The CDR3 DNA sequence: TGTGCCAGCAGCCCGAGACAGGGCTCCTACGAGCAGTACTTC. Residues: CASSPRQGSYEQYF.

V gene TRBV1 combines with J gene TRBJ2-6; the table assigns TRBD1, which was not confirmed against the DNA. TRBV1 is listed as a pseudogene. The CDR3 loop spans 18 amino acids. CDR3: CTRSRWDRAFPGANVLTF. As DNA, the CDR3 is TGCACCAGGTCAAGGTGGGACAGGGCTTTCCCTGGGGCCAACGTCCTGACTTTC.

V usage is TRBV7-9 and J usage is TRBJ1-2; D is possibly TRBD1 (6 bases). Germline V gives CDR1 SEHNR, CDR2 FQNEAQ (reference sequence). CDR3 length: 14 residues. The V gene lost 4 bases and the J gene lost 7 bases, with 16 bases spanning the gap. CDR3 bases: TGTGCCAGCAGCTCTCAACAGGGACGGAGTGGCTACACCTTC. Encoded protein: CASSSQQGRSGYTF.

In its sample, this clone was seen a few times. The CDR3 bases are TGTGCCAGCAGTCCCGGGACAGGGGGCACCATATATTTT. It translates to CASSPGTGGTIYF. This chain joins TRBV6-4 and TRBJ1-3; 11 bases are shared with TRBD1. The CDR3 spans 13 residues. Germline CDR1 reads MRHNA; CDR2 reads SNTAGT. J lost 9 bases, V lost 5 bases, and 3 bases had no gene match.

The V call is TRBV19, the J call TRBJ1-2; unclear D gene. The CDR3 has 15 amino acids. The germline V and J ends were trimmed by 5 bases and 4 bases, with 17 bases remaining between them. The germline V gene encodes CDR1 LNHDA and CDR2 SQIVND (reference sequence). The CDR3 DNA follows: TGTGCCAGTAGTCCTCAAGGAGGCGGCCCCTATGGCTACACCTTC. Its protein product is CASSPQGGGPYGYTF.

V usage is TRBV5-1 and J usage is TRBJ2-7; 11 bases are a match to TRBD1. Losses at the gene ends were 3 bases for V and 5 bases for J; bases not matched to a gene: 7. CDR1 and CDR2 (germline): SGHRS, YFSETQ. There are 15 residues in the CDR3. CDR3 sequence: CASSYGTGGLNEQYF. The DNA for the CDR3 is TGCGCCAGCAGCTACGGGACAGGGGGTCTTAACGAGCAGTACTTC.

The chain employs TRBV9 and TRBJ2-7, with D unresolved. Germline values: CDR1 SGDLS, CDR2 YYNGEE. Trimming stripped 0 bases from V and 6 bases from J, with 13 bases between. The CDR3 length is 14 residues. The CDR3: CASSVGLERIEQYF. Here the CDR3 DNA reads TGTGCCAGCAGCGTAGGACTTGAAAGGATCGAGCAGTACTTC. Supplemented by reference TRBV9 and TRBJ2-7, the full variable domain reads DSGVTQTPKHLITATGQRVTLRCSPRSGDLSVYWYQQSLDQGLQFLIQYYNGEERAKGNILERFSAQQFPDLHSELNLSSLELGDSALYFCASSVGLERIEQYFGPGTRLTVT.

The chain recombines TRBV5-1 with TRBJ2-1; TRBD1 is a possible D gene (7 bases). The CDR3 covers 15 residues. Trimming left V 3 bases short and J 6 bases short, with 16 bases between. Looked up from germline, CDR1 is SGHRS and CDR2 is YFSETQ. This CDR3 reads CASSSAGGWTNEQFF. CDR3 sequence (DNA): TGCGCCAGCAGCTCCGCAGGGGGGTGGACCAATGAGCAGTTCTTC.

The chain employs TRBV6-5 and TRBJ1-5; TRBD1 might be the D (5 bases). The CDR3 is 12 residues long. Germline values: CDR1 MNHEY, CDR2 SVGAGI. The germline V and J ends were trimmed by 6 bases and 10 bases, with 13 bases remaining between them. The CDR3 is CASRAGFQPQHF. CDR3 nucleotides: TGTGCCAGCAGAGCAGGGTTTCAACCCCAGCATTTT.

CDR3 coding DNA: TGCGCCAGCAGTGAGTCTAGGGGGCCATCCTACGAGCAGTACTTC. Translation: CASSESRGPSYEQYF. This chain uses TRBV10-1 with TRBJ2-7, with 7 bases matching TRBD1. The CDR3 runs 15 residues. Looked up from germline, CDR1 is WNHNN and CDR2 is SYGVQD (reference sequence). The junction had 3 bases not matched to a gene; V was cut back by 0 bases and J by 1 base.

V gene TRBV2 combines with J gene TRBJ2-7; TRBD1 aligns across 10 bases. The trim removed 5 bases at V and 5 bases at J, leaving 3 bases unmatched. This CDR3 spans 13 amino acids. The germline V gene has CDR1 SNHLY and CDR2 FYNNEI. In nucleotides, the CDR3 is TGTGCCAGCAGTAGACAGGGGGCAAACGAGCAGTACTTC. It encodes CASSRQGANEQYF.

The rearrangement uses TRBV18 and TRBJ2-7; weak D call: TRBD2 (5 bases). The CDR3 has 15 residues. Trimming cost V 5 bases and J 6 bases, with 20 bases left between them. From germline, CDR1 is KGHSH and CDR2 LQKENI. The CDR3 sequence: CASSSGLQRYSEQYF. The CDR3 bases are TGTGCCAGCTCATCCGGACTGCAGAGATATAGCGAGCAGTACTTC.

The J gene is TRBJ1-6, the V gene TRBV6-5, with a tentative D call TRBD1 (5 bases). The CDR3 extends over 15 amino acids. Trimming cost V 0 bases and J 11 bases, with 14 bases left between them. Per the germline V gene, CDR1 is MNHEY and CDR2 is SVGAGI. The CDR3 sequence is CASSYSGRARAPLHF. CDR3 DNA: TGTGCCAGCAGTTACTCGGGCAGGGCCAGGGCACCCCTCCACTTT.

V is TRBV5-1 and J is TRBJ2-7; 7 bases align to TRBD2. With V trimmed by 0 bases and J by 3 bases, 12 bases remained unmatched. CDR3 size: 17 residues. Germline-derived CDR1 and CDR2 are SGHRS and YFSETQ. CDR3 protein: CASSLVQDWRGNYEQYF. CDR3 coding DNA: TGCGCCAGCAGCTTGGTCCAAGATTGGCGGGGGAACTACGAGCAGTACTTC.

The chain couples TRBV5-1 to TRBJ2-2, with a tentative D call TRBD2 (6 bases). The V gene's germline CDR1 is SGHRS and CDR2 YFSETQ. The CDR3 has 15 residues. V was trimmed by 1 base and J by 6 bases, leaving 13 bases between them. The CDR3 sequence is CASSLPSGRPGELFF. DNA for the CDR3: TGCGCCAGCAGCTTGCCCTCCGGGAGACCCGGGGAGCTGTTTTTT. Together with reference TRBV5-1 and TRBJ2-2, the CDR3 gives the full variable domain: KAGVTQTPRYLIKTRGQQVTLSCSPISGHRSVSWYQQTPGQGLQFLFEYFSETQRNKGNFPGRFSGRQFSNSRSEMNVSTLELGDSALYLCASSLPSGRPGELFFGEGSRLTVL.

The rearrangement links TRBV30 to TRBJ1-2, with a weak D call TRBD1 (5 bases). This CDR3 comprises 13 residues. CDR1 is GTSNPN, CDR2 SVGIG, per germline (reference sequence). The V end was cut by 3 bases, the J end by 4 bases, with 12 bases between. The CDR3, as DNA: TGTGCCTGGAGCTGGCAGGGAGGCTATGGCTACACCTTC. This encodes CAWSWQGGYGYTF.

The CDR3 region is CASSDGSFTDTQYF. The DNA of the CDR3 is TGTGCCAGCAGTGACGGGAGTTTCACAGATACGCAGTATTTT. The chain is built from TRBV6-1 and TRBJ2-3; D possibly corresponds to TRBD2 (6 bases). Trimming left V 3 bases short and J 2 bases short, with 9 bases between. The CDR3 length is 14 residues. Germline V lookup: CDR1 MNHNS, CDR2 SASEGT.

The chain links TRBV2 to TRBJ1-6; 8 bases agree with TRBD1. Unmatched junction bases numbered 5, after V lost 1 base and J lost 6 bases. The CDR3 loop spans 16 amino acids. Germline CDR1 reads SNHLY; CDR2 reads FYNNEI. The DNA of the CDR3 is TGTGCCAGCAGTGAAGGGACAGGGTGGGGTAATTCACCCCTCCACTTT. Its protein is CASSEGTGWGNSPLHF. The full variable domain, its missing parts supplied by reference TRBV2 and TRBJ1-6, is EPEVTQTPSHQVTQMGQEVILRCVPISNHLYFYWYRQILGQKVEFLVSFYNNEISEKSEIFDDQFSVERPDGSNFTLKIRSTKLEDSAMYFCASSEGTGWGNSPLHFGNGTRLTVT.

This clone was counted only a few times. The chain carries TRBV5-6 and TRBJ1-6, with 8 bases fitting TRBD1. J was trimmed by 5 bases and V by 3 bases; bases with no gene match: 1. CDR3 size: 14 residues. Germline assignment: CDR1 SGHDT and CDR2 YYEEEE. The CDR3 reads CASSSDRDNSPLHF. CDR3 nucleotides: TGTGCCAGCAGCTCGGACAGGGATAATTCACCCCTCCACTTT. The variable domain in full, completed from reference TRBV5-6 and TRBJ1-6, reads DAGVTQSPTHLIKTRGQQVTLRCSPKSGHDTVSWYQQALGQGPQFIFQYYEEEERQRGNFPDRFSGHQFPNYSSELNVNALLLGDSALYLCASSSDRDNSPLHFGNGTRLTVT.

This clone was observed once. This chain uses TRBV18 with TRBJ2-7; 8 nucleotides align to TRBD1. The CDR3 length is 15 residues. V was clipped by 2 bases and J by 5 bases; unmatched bases: 8. Germline CDR1 KGHSH, CDR2 LQKENI. Here the CDR3 reads CASSPRQGTGDEQYF. The CDR3 DNA follows: TGTGCCAGCTCACCAAGACAGGGGACGGGTGACGAGCAGTACTTC.

The genes are TRBV29-1 and TRBJ2-3; 7 bases agree with TRBD2. The CDR3 contains 16 residues. Germline assignment: CDR1 SQVTM and CDR2 ANQGSEA. The junction had 14 bases not matched to a gene; V was cut back by 8 bases and J by 0 bases. Here the CDR3 DNA reads TGCAGCATTTTACCCTTGCGGGGGACTAGCACAGATACGCAGTATTTT. Encoded protein: CSILPLRGTSTDTQYF.

The chain recombines TRBV5-1 with TRBJ2-1, with D maybe TRBD1 (6 bases). CDR1 is SGHRS, CDR2 YFSETQ, per germline. Trimming took off 1 base at V and 7 bases at J, with 12 bases between the two ends. The CDR3 covers 14 residues. CDR3 sequence: CASSLNRDTNEQFF. CDR3 sequence (DNA): TGCGCCAGCAGCTTGAACAGGGATACGAATGAGCAGTTCTTC.